These T cell receptor beta chains were read from a single sample in a study of early T cells in non-severe SARS-CoV-2 infection. TCRdb re-called the 5' RACE reads through MiXCR, storing one row per CDR3 protein. The sample holds 75,000 or so distinct CDR3 sequences; approximately 10% are singletons and the top ten take approximately 5%. The input for sequencing was whole blood, taken at baseline. These receptors all come from an adult who was a healthcare worker with PCR-confirmed SARS-CoV-2 infection or an uninfected control (not recorded which). The CDR3 runs from the conserved cysteine through the conserved F or W. Fields, in order: V gene, J gene, clone size, D gene, CDR3 protein, CDR3 DNA. A D gene is named only where the DNA matches it firmly. The size entry is marked missing in some rows and otherwise reads once, few, many or a size class.

TRBV7-3	TRBJ2-5	many	-	CATSIGGPQETQYF	TGTGCCACCAGTATCGGGGGGCCCCAAGAGACCCAGTACTTC
TRBV18	TRBJ1-1	many	-	CASSPQERSEAFF	TGTGCCAGCTCACCTCAGGAAAGGTCTGAAGCTTTCTTT
TRBV11-2	TRBJ2-6	many	TRBD2	CASSTIAGALSGANVLTF	TGTGCCAGCAGCACCATAGCGGGAGCGCTCTCTGGGGCCAACGTCCTGACTTTC
TRBV29-1	TRBJ2-2	many	-	CSVVWVGELFF	TGCAGCGTTGTATGGGTCGGGGAGCTGTTTTTT
TRBV29-1	TRBJ2-5	-	TRBD1	CSVVRTGSETQYF	TGCAGCGTTGTCAGGACAGGGAGCGAGACCCAGTACTTC
TRBV2	TRBJ2-3	many	-	CASSAENPSTDTQYF	TGTGCCAGCAGCGCGGAGAACCCGAGCACAGATACGCAGTATTTT
TRBV12-5	TRBJ2-7	-	TRBD1	CASGLSRTGSSYEQYF	TGTGCTAGTGGTCTGTCCCGGACAGGGAGCTCCTACGAGCAGTACTTC
TRBV7-6	TRBJ1-1	few	-	CASSLDSSGRGTEAFF	TGTGCCAGCAGCTTAGACTCTTCGGGAAGGGGGACTGAAGCTTTCTTT
TRBV12-3/TRBV12-4	TRBJ1-2	few	-	CASSSLRVGRDYGYTF	TGTGCCAGCAGCAGTTTACGGGTAGGAAGAGACTATGGCTACACCTTC
TRBV7-2	TRBJ1-3	few	-	CASSLIVLGGNTIYF	TGTGCCAGCAGCTTAATCGTGTTGGGAGGAAACACCATATATTTT
TRBV5-1	TRBJ2-7	once	TRBD1	CASSPHRDRGLEQYF	TGCGCCAGCAGCCCTCACCGGGACAGGGGGCTTGAGCAGTACTTC
TRBV30	TRBJ1-5	-	-	CAWKAGYSNQPQHF	TGTGCCTGGAAGGCAGGTTATAGCAATCAGCCCCAGCATTTT
TRBV7-9	TRBJ2-7	few	-	CASSDDAGRISYEQYF	TGTGCCAGCAGCGATGATGCGGGACGGATCTCCTACGAGCAGTACTTC
TRBV18	TRBJ1-4	many	-	CASSPQGLNEKLFF	TGTGCCAGCTCACCACAGGGGCTCAATGAAAAACTGTTTTTT
TRBV6-1	TRBJ2-3	-	-	CASSLSLDTQYF	TGTGCCAGCAGTCTGAGCCTAGATACGCAGTATTTT
TRBV12-5	TRBJ2-7	-	TRBD1	CASGQGEFYEQYF	TGTGCTAGTGGCCAGGGGGAATTTTACGAGCAGTACTTC
TRBV7-2	TRBJ1-6	-	TRBD1	CASNKNRGHSPLHF	TGTGCCAGCAACAAGAACAGGGGGCACTCACCCCTCCACTTT
TRBV4-3	TRBJ1-4	few	TRBD1	CASSPEEGAYEKLFF	TGCGCCAGCAGTCCCGAGGAGGGGGCTTATGAAAAACTGTTTTTT
TRBV12-3/TRBV12-4	TRBJ2-5	-	-	CASSLVASETQYF	TGTGCCAGCAGTTTAGTAGCGAGCGAGACCCAGTACTTC
TRBV7-9	TRBJ2-3	-	-	CASSTSPGTTDTQYF	TGTGCCAGCAGCACAAGCCCGGGGACCACAGATACGCAGTATTTT
TRBV29-1	TRBJ2-2	few	TRBD1	CSAGDRDGTGELFF	TGCAGCGCTGGGGACAGGGATGGAACCGGGGAGCTGTTTTTT
TRBV6-2/TRBV6-3	TRBJ1-2	many	-	CASGTSYGYTF	TGTGCCAGCGGGACATCATATGGCTACACCTTC
TRBV6-5	TRBJ1-2	few	-	CASRPLGGMEGYTF	TGTGCCAGCAGACCTCTGGGGGGGATGGAAGGCTACACCTTC
TRBV4-3	TRBJ2-4	-	-	CASSQGDSSKNIQYF	TGCGCCAGCAGCCAAGGAGACAGCAGCAAAAACATTCAGTACTTC
TRBV12-3/TRBV12-4	TRBJ2-7	few	-	CASSNLPLGVVHEQYF	TGTGCCAGCAGTAACCTCCCGCTCGGGGTAGTCCACGAGCAGTACTTC
TRBV12-3/TRBV12-4	TRBJ1-4	-	TRBD1	CAETGSNEKLFF	TGTGCCGAGACAGGGTCCAATGAAAAACTGTTTTTT
TRBV9	TRBJ1-1	-	TRBD1	CASSIGDRERSEAFF	TGTGCCAGCAGCATAGGAGACAGGGAAAGGTCGGAAGCTTTCTTT
TRBV29-1	TRBJ1-5	few	-	CSARWGDQPQHF	TGCAGCGCAAGATGGGGGGATCAGCCCCAGCATTTT